This T cell receptor (beta chain) was captured in a study of T cell responses to AZD1222 COVID-19 vaccine. Profiled with immunoSEQ multiplex PCR; TCRdb holds only in-frame clones, not every one. The data hold some 150,000 clones, with about 91% observed a single time. With regard to this clone: Its specificity is unknown.

Germline-derived CDR1 and CDR2 are ENHRY and SYGVKD. V gave up 5 bases and J gave up 3 bases; unmatched junction bases: 5. CDR3 length equals 14 residues. Findings and limits, study-wide: Seropositive status at baseline applied to only six AZD1222 recipients. There were mostly white British donors and more females than males, and clonal diversity was possibly underestimated. Repertoire samples came only from after the peak T cell response.

The sequence derives from an adult in good health. This sequence joins TRBV10-3 and TRBJ2-7, with TRBD1 matching 9 bases. The sample here was peripheral blood, taken on day 0 of AZD1222 vaccination. CDR3 bases: TGTGCCATCAGTCGACAGGGGGGGGACTACGAGCAGTACTTC. This codes for CAISRQGGDYEQYF.